A selection of T cell receptor beta chains follows, all from one sample in a study of post-analysis software for immune sequencing data. TCRdb passed the PCR reads through MiXCR, listing each CDR3 protein once. The data contain approximately 630,000 distinct CDR3 sequences, 55% to 60% of them seen just once; the ten biggest clones take up about 11%. Sequencing was performed on blood. Source of these receptors: a girl aged 2-10 years with multiple sclerosis. The CDR3 runs from the conserved cysteine through the conserved F or W.

CASSRLSPSGANVLTF | TRBV27
CAISEGGTTGESNEQFF | TRBV10-3
CSAYYARETQETQYF | TRBV20-1
CASTSGLNGYTF | TRBV12-3/TRBV12-4
CASSPYPTGGELFF | TRBV4-3
CASSYDLTSYEQYF | TRBV6-5
CAISESDRSSSNYGYTF | TRBV10-3
CASRAGGSYNEQFF | TRBV13
CSVPGTGQETQYF | TRBV29-1
CASSPPARSYEQYF | TRBV6-6
CASSAPLGTGKYNEQFF | TRBV13
CASESGGRTDTQYF | TRBV5-1
CASRQTGRDPYYEQYF | TRBV7-2
CASSSTAPPLHF | TRBV7-9
CSARLADTYNEQFF | TRBV20-1
CASSFDAAPDTQYF | TRBV7-9
CASSFNRANEQFF | TRBV12-3/TRBV12-4
CASSKSGGTGFQKLFF | TRBV21-1
CASSSLLPTQYF | TRBV7-2
CASNYNGGTLPYEQYF | TRBV6-1
CASSPQRDYGYTF | TRBV11-3
CASQGRGKDQPQHF | TRBV6-2/TRBV6-3
CASSEEANYGYTF | TRBV2
CAISEKWGQGEQYF | TRBV10-3
CSVEEQGEETQYF | TRBV29-1
CASSQDGGQVTQYF | TRBV4-1
CASSLVGADTEAFF | TRBV5-1